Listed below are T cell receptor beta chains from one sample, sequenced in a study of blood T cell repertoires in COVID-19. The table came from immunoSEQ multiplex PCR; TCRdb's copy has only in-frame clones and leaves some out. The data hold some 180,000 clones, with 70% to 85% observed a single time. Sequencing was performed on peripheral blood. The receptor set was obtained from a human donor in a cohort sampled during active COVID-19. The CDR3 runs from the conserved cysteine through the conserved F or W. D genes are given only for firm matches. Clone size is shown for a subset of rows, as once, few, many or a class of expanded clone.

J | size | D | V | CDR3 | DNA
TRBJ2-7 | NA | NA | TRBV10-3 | CAISESLGSSYEQYF | TGTGCCATCAGTGAGTCGTTAGGGAGCTCCTACGAGCAGTACTTC
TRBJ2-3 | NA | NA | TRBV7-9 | CASSLSVPFYYTDTQYF | TGTGCCAGCAGCTTGTCTGTCCCGTTTTACTACACAGATACGCAGTATTTT
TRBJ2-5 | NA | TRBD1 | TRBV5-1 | CASSHTADRWTVETQYF | TGCGCCAGCAGCCATACCGCGGACAGGTGGACTGTGGAGACCCAGTACTTC
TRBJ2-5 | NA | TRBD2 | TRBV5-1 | CASSFLRAGGVEKETQYF | TGCGCCAGCAGCTTCCTCCGGGCGGGAGGGGTCGAAAAAGAGACCCAGTACTTC
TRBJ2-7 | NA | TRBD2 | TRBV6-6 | CASSRRLAGAQIHEQYF | TGTGCCAGCAGTCGGAGACTAGCGGGAGCCCAAATCCACGAGCAGTACTTC
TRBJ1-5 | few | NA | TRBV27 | CASSSPGPRGDQPQHF | TGTGCCAGCAGTTCGCCCGGGCCCAGGGGAGATCAGCCCCAGCATTTT
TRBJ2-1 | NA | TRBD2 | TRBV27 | CASRSPGLAGGYEQFF | TGTGCCAGCAGATCCCCGGGACTAGCGGGAGGCTATGAGCAGTTCTTC
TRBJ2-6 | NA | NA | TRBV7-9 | CASSTPGGIAGANVLTF | TGTGCCAGCAGCACACCCGGCGGAATAGCTGGGGCCAACGTCCTGACTTTC
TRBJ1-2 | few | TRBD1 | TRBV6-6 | CASSPEPGTGAGYTF | TGTGCCAGCAGTCCCGAACCCGGGACAGGGGCTGGCTACACCTTC
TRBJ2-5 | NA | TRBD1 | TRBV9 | CASSVRDRIQETQYF | TGTGCCAGCAGCGTCCGGGACAGGATACAAGAGACCCAGTACTTC
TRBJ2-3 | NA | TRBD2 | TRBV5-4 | CASSRAGGTDTQYF | TGTGCCAGCAGCCGAGCGGGAGGGACAGATACGCAGTATTTT
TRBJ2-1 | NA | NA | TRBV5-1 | CASSFSGVLAGIGEQFF | TGCGCCAGCAGCTTCTCGGGGGTTTTGGCGGGGATCGGTGAGCAGTTCTTC
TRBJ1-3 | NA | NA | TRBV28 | CASSPLRSRARRSSGNTIYF | TGTGCCAGCAGTCCACTCCGTTCCCGCGCGCGACGGAGCTCTGGAAACACCATATATTTT
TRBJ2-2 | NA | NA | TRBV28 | CASSLWSHSGELFF | TGTGCCAGCAGTTTATGGAGCCACTCCGGGGAGCTGTTTTTT